This is a list of T cell receptor beta chains from one sample in a study of spatial heterogeneity in lung cancer. TCRdb passed the 5' RACE reads through MiXCR, listing each CDR3 protein once. The sample lists about 23,000 distinct CDR3 sequences, around 6% occurring once. Sequenced here: lung tumor tissue, sampled at surgery. The receptor source for this set is a male donor with early-stage non-small cell lung cancer. The CDR3 runs from the conserved cysteine through the conserved F or W. Each record gives: V gene, clone size, CDR3 length, J gene, D gene, CDR3 DNA, CDR3 protein. D genes are given only for firm matches. Only part of the rows carry a size: once, few, many, or a class if the clone is expanded.

v_call: TRBV7-2; clone_size: many; cdr3_length: 12; j_call: TRBJ2-7; d_call: -; cdr3_nt: TGTGCCAGCAGCCTCGGGAGCTACGAGCAGTACTTC; cdr3_aa: CASSLGSYEQYF
v_call: TRBV5-1; clone_size: many; cdr3_length: 13; j_call: TRBJ1-1; d_call: TRBD1; cdr3_nt: TGCGCCAGCAGCCACAGGGGGCCCACTGAAGCTTTCTTT; cdr3_aa: CASSHRGPTEAFF
v_call: TRBV7-3; clone_size: -; cdr3_length: 16; j_call: TRBJ2-3; d_call: -; cdr3_nt: TGTGCCAGCAGCTTAACCCCTTCGACGGGCACAGATACGCAGTATTTT; cdr3_aa: CASSLTPSTGTDTQYF
v_call: TRBV6-1; clone_size: many; cdr3_length: 11; j_call: TRBJ1-2; d_call: TRBD1; cdr3_nt: TGTGCCACCCACAGGGGCTATGGCTACACCTTC; cdr3_aa: CATHRGYGYTF
v_call: TRBV6-5; clone_size: -; cdr3_length: 16; j_call: TRBJ1-4; d_call: -; cdr3_nt: TGTGCCAGCAGTTACAAGTCCTGGGGCCGGGATGAAAAACTGTTTTTT; cdr3_aa: CASSYKSWGRDEKLFF
v_call: TRBV4-2; clone_size: few; cdr3_length: 15; j_call: TRBJ1-1; d_call: TRBD1; cdr3_nt: TGTGCCAGCAGCCACCCAGACAGGGAGGGCACTGAAGCTTTCTTT; cdr3_aa: CASSHPDREGTEAFF
v_call: TRBV7-9; clone_size: many; cdr3_length: 15; j_call: TRBJ2-1; d_call: TRBD1; cdr3_nt: TGTGCCAGCAGCTACTCCGGGACAGGGGGCCATGAGCAGTTCTTC; cdr3_aa: CASSYSGTGGHEQFF
v_call: TRBV20-1; clone_size: -; cdr3_length: 12; j_call: TRBJ2-5; d_call: -; cdr3_nt: TGCAGTGCTAGCAAGGGCCAAGAGACCCAGTACTTC; cdr3_aa: CSASKGQETQYF
v_call: TRBV29-1; clone_size: few; cdr3_length: 13; j_call: TRBJ1-1; d_call: TRBD1; cdr3_nt: TGCAGCGTTGAGACAGGGGGGGGCACTGAAGCTTTCTTT; cdr3_aa: CSVETGGGTEAFF
v_call: TRBV28; clone_size: -; cdr3_length: 14; j_call: TRBJ1-1; d_call: -; cdr3_nt: TGTGCCAGCAGTTTACTGGGAACGAACACTGAAGCTTTCTTT; cdr3_aa: CASSLLGTNTEAFF
v_call: TRBV7-3; clone_size: -; cdr3_length: 16; j_call: TRBJ2-5; d_call: TRBD2; cdr3_nt: TGTGCCAGCAGCTTAGGGATGGGACTAGCGGGAGAGACCCAGTACTTC; cdr3_aa: CASSLGMGLAGETQYF
v_call: TRBV24-1; clone_size: many; cdr3_length: 11; j_call: TRBJ2-2; d_call: -; cdr3_nt: TGTGCCACCAGTGATGGAGGGGAGCTGTTTTTT; cdr3_aa: CATSDGGELFF
v_call: TRBV19; clone_size: many; cdr3_length: 12; j_call: TRBJ2-7; d_call: -; cdr3_nt: TGTGCCAGGCCCCCCGCCTTTTACGAGCAGTACTTC; cdr3_aa: CARPPAFYEQYF
v_call: TRBV6-5; clone_size: many; cdr3_length: 20; j_call: TRBJ2-3; d_call: TRBD2; cdr3_nt: TGTGCCAGCAGTTACTCGACAGGGACTAGCGGGGGGGCTAGGGCAGATACGCAGTATTTT; cdr3_aa: CASSYSTGTSGGARADTQYF
v_call: TRBV2; clone_size: few; cdr3_length: 14; j_call: TRBJ2-5; d_call: -; cdr3_nt: TGTGCCAGCAGTTTTCCGGGACACCAAGAGACCCAGTACTTC; cdr3_aa: CASSFPGHQETQYF
v_call: TRBV7-3; clone_size: few; cdr3_length: 13; j_call: TRBJ2-1; d_call: TRBD2; cdr3_nt: TGTGCTAGCGGGAGGGCCACCTACAATGAGCAGTTCTTC; cdr3_aa: CASGRATYNEQFF
v_call: TRBV9; clone_size: many; cdr3_length: 14; j_call: TRBJ1-5; d_call: -; cdr3_nt: TGTGCCAGCAGCGTATGGGACGGTAATCAGCCCCAGCATTTT; cdr3_aa: CASSVWDGNQPQHF
v_call: TRBV2; clone_size: many; cdr3_length: 16; j_call: TRBJ2-1; d_call: -; cdr3_nt: TGTGCCAGCAGTCAAATGGCGGGGTATTCCTACAATGAGCAGTTCTTC; cdr3_aa: CASSQMAGYSYNEQFF
v_call: TRBV24-1; clone_size: many; cdr3_length: 11; j_call: TRBJ1-2; d_call: -; cdr3_nt: TGTGCCACCAGTGATTACGGGGGCTACACCTTC; cdr3_aa: CATSDYGGYTF
v_call: TRBV12-3/TRBV12-4; clone_size: many; cdr3_length: 15; j_call: TRBJ1-5; d_call: -; cdr3_nt: TGTGCCAGCAGCCGGGATAAAACATCCGGTCAGCCCCAGCATTTT; cdr3_aa: CASSRDKTSGQPQHF
v_call: TRBV5-4; clone_size: many; cdr3_length: 15; j_call: TRBJ1-2; d_call: TRBD1; cdr3_nt: TGTGCCAGCAGCCTACGACAGGGGGGAGGCTATGGCTACACCTTC; cdr3_aa: CASSLRQGGGYGYTF
v_call: TRBV6-1; clone_size: -; cdr3_length: 15; j_call: TRBJ2-2; d_call: -; cdr3_nt: TGTGCCAGCAGACTAGAACAGGGAGGGTCCGGGGAGCTGTTTTTT; cdr3_aa: CASRLEQGGSGELFF
v_call: TRBV5-1; clone_size: many; cdr3_length: 19; j_call: TRBJ1-6; d_call: -; cdr3_nt: TGCGCCAGCAGCTTGGCAGGGACAAAAAGGGCCGGGGGAGGTTCACCCCTCCACTTT; cdr3_aa: CASSLAGTKRAGGGSPLHF
v_call: TRBV28; clone_size: many; cdr3_length: 13; j_call: TRBJ1-5; d_call: -; cdr3_nt: TGTGCCAGCAGCAACAGGCGGGGTCAGCCCCAGCATTTT; cdr3_aa: CASSNRRGQPQHF
v_call: TRBV7-3; clone_size: many; cdr3_length: 14; j_call: TRBJ1-6; d_call: -; cdr3_nt: TGTGCCAGCAGCAAGGGCGGGTATAATTCACCCCTCCACTTT; cdr3_aa: CASSKGGYNSPLHF
v_call: TRBV28; clone_size: medium-sized; cdr3_length: 14; j_call: TRBJ1-1; d_call: TRBD1; cdr3_nt: TGTGCCAGCACTTTGGAGGGGGCGCGTACTGAAGCTTTCTTT; cdr3_aa: CASTLEGARTEAFF
v_call: TRBV6-2/TRBV6-3; clone_size: medium-sized; cdr3_length: 15; j_call: TRBJ2-3; d_call: -; cdr3_nt: TGTGCCAGCAGTCCGCCAGAGCAGTCTCGAGATACGCAGTATTTT; cdr3_aa: CASSPPEQSRDTQYF
v_call: TRBV27; clone_size: -; cdr3_length: 16; j_call: TRBJ2-2; d_call: TRBD2; cdr3_nt: TGTGCCAGCAGTTTACCGGGGGGGAGAAACACCGGGGAGCTGTTTTTT; cdr3_aa: CASSLPGGRNTGELFF
v_call: TRBV20-1; clone_size: -; cdr3_length: 16; j_call: TRBJ2-5; d_call: TRBD2; cdr3_nt: TGCAGTGCTAGTGTCCTAGCGGGAGAGATTGGGGAGACCCAGTACTTC; cdr3_aa: CSASVLAGEIGETQYF
v_call: TRBV7-2; clone_size: once; cdr3_length: 14; j_call: TRBJ2-3; d_call: -; cdr3_nt: TGTGCCAGCAGCCCTGTGGGGAGCACAGATACGCAGTATTTT; cdr3_aa: CASSPVGSTDTQYF
v_call: TRBV7-2; clone_size: many; cdr3_length: 13; j_call: TRBJ2-5; d_call: -; cdr3_nt: TGTGCCAGCAGCTTAGTGGGTCGGGAGACCCAGTACTTC; cdr3_aa: CASSLVGRETQYF
v_call: TRBV29-1; clone_size: many; cdr3_length: 10; j_call: TRBJ1-1; d_call: -; cdr3_nt: TGCAGCGTTTTTGACACTGAAGCTTTCTTT; cdr3_aa: CSVFDTEAFF
v_call: TRBV19; clone_size: many; cdr3_length: 15; j_call: TRBJ1-2; d_call: -; cdr3_nt: TGTGCCAGTAGGACCGAGGACCCGGAAGGCTATGGCTACACCTTC; cdr3_aa: CASRTEDPEGYGYTF
v_call: TRBV10-2; clone_size: many; cdr3_length: 13; j_call: TRBJ1-1; d_call: -; cdr3_nt: TGCGCCAGCAGTGGGGTTCGGGGCACTGAAGCTTTCTTT; cdr3_aa: CASSGVRGTEAFF
v_call: TRBV28; clone_size: many; cdr3_length: 16; j_call: TRBJ2-7; d_call: TRBD2; cdr3_nt: TGTGCCAGCAGTTCCCCCGGGACTAGCGGGACCTACGAGCAGTACTTC; cdr3_aa: CASSSPGTSGTYEQYF
v_call: TRBV28; clone_size: many; cdr3_length: 13; j_call: TRBJ1-6; d_call: TRBD1; cdr3_nt: TGTGCCAGCAGAGGACAGGGTATTTCACCCCTCCACTTT; cdr3_aa: CASRGQGISPLHF
v_call: TRBV11-2; clone_size: few; cdr3_length: 15; j_call: TRBJ1-5; d_call: TRBD1; cdr3_nt: TGTGCCAGCAGCTTAGATGGGACAGGGTTTCAGCCCCAGCATTTT; cdr3_aa: CASSLDGTGFQPQHF
v_call: TRBV9; clone_size: many; cdr3_length: 15; j_call: TRBJ2-7; d_call: -; cdr3_nt: TGTGCCAGCAGCGCTTCTACAGGCCTCCCTACGGAGCAGTACTTC; cdr3_aa: CASSASTGLPTEQYF
v_call: TRBV7-8; clone_size: medium-sized; cdr3_length: 15; j_call: TRBJ1-4; d_call: -; cdr3_nt: TGTGCCAGCAGCTTAGAGTCTTACACTAATGAAAAACTGTTTTTT; cdr3_aa: CASSLESYTNEKLFF
v_call: TRBV7-2; clone_size: many; cdr3_length: 15; j_call: TRBJ1-2; d_call: -; cdr3_nt: TGTGCCAGCAGCCCGGACGGGGCTACTAACTATGGCTACACCTTC; cdr3_aa: CASSPDGATNYGYTF
v_call: TRBV5-4; clone_size: many; cdr3_length: 15; j_call: TRBJ1-2; d_call: -; cdr3_nt: TGTGCCAGCAGCTTGAGAGACGCCTATAACTATGGCTACACCTTC; cdr3_aa: CASSLRDAYNYGYTF
v_call: TRBV9; clone_size: many; cdr3_length: 16; j_call: TRBJ2-1; d_call: -; cdr3_nt: TGTGCCAGCAGCGTAGCTACGGGAGCCTGGTCTAGTGAGCAGTTCTTC; cdr3_aa: CASSVATGAWSSEQFF
v_call: TRBV7-3; clone_size: -; cdr3_length: 15; j_call: TRBJ2-1; d_call: TRBD1; cdr3_nt: TGTGCCAGCAGCTCCGGGACAGGGTCGTACAATGAGCAGTTCTTC; cdr3_aa: CASSSGTGSYNEQFF
v_call: TRBV6-2/TRBV6-3; clone_size: many; cdr3_length: 14; j_call: TRBJ1-5; d_call: -; cdr3_nt: TGTGCCAGCACCCGAGCCAGGGAAGGTCAGCCCCAGCATTTT; cdr3_aa: CASTRAREGQPQHF
v_call: TRBV5-4; clone_size: many; cdr3_length: 13; j_call: TRBJ2-4; d_call: -; cdr3_nt: TGTGCCAGCAGCGGAACAGGGAAAAACATTCAGTACTTC; cdr3_aa: CASSGTGKNIQYF
v_call: TRBV20-1; clone_size: many; cdr3_length: 12; j_call: TRBJ2-3; d_call: -; cdr3_nt: TGCAGTGCTAGAAAACTGGAGGATACGCAGTATTTT; cdr3_aa: CSARKLEDTQYF
v_call: TRBV6-1; clone_size: many; cdr3_length: 13; j_call: TRBJ2-1; d_call: -; cdr3_nt: TGTGCCAGCAGGCCCGTGGGGGTCAATGAGCAGTTCTTC; cdr3_aa: CASRPVGVNEQFF
v_call: TRBV7-9; clone_size: many; cdr3_length: 13; j_call: TRBJ2-6; d_call: -; cdr3_nt: TGTGCCAGCAGCAACGCTGGGGCCAACGTCCTGACTTTC; cdr3_aa: CASSNAGANVLTF
v_call: TRBV6-2/TRBV6-3; clone_size: many; cdr3_length: 13; j_call: TRBJ2-2; d_call: -; cdr3_nt: TGTGCCAGCAGTCAGACGGGGGACTGGGAGCTGTTTTTT; cdr3_aa: CASSQTGDWELFF
v_call: TRBV2; clone_size: many; cdr3_length: 13; j_call: TRBJ1-5; d_call: -; cdr3_nt: TGTGCCAGCAGTGCGGTCAGAAATCAGCCCCAGCATTTT; cdr3_aa: CASSAVRNQPQHF
v_call: TRBV6-6; clone_size: many; cdr3_length: 12; j_call: TRBJ1-6; d_call: TRBD1; cdr3_nt: TGTGCCACTGGGACAGGGGTTTCACCCCTCCACTTT; cdr3_aa: CATGTGVSPLHF
v_call: TRBV6-5; clone_size: many; cdr3_length: 14; j_call: TRBJ1-5; d_call: -; cdr3_nt: TGTGCCAGTCGCAAGGTTTATAGCAATCAGCCCCAGCATTTT; cdr3_aa: CASRKVYSNQPQHF
v_call: TRBV6-1; clone_size: many; cdr3_length: 16; j_call: TRBJ2-1; d_call: -; cdr3_nt: TGTGCCAGCAGTGAATGGCCCCCCTCCTCTTACAGTGAGCAGTTCTTC; cdr3_aa: CASSEWPPSSYSEQFF
v_call: TRBV7-9; clone_size: many; cdr3_length: 15; j_call: TRBJ2-1; d_call: TRBD2; cdr3_nt: TGTGCCAGCAGCCCCGGGACTAGCGGGAGTTATGAGCAGTTCTTC; cdr3_aa: CASSPGTSGSYEQFF
v_call: TRBV7-2; clone_size: many; cdr3_length: 15; j_call: TRBJ1-5; d_call: -; cdr3_nt: TGTGCCAGCAGCTCCTCTGGGTATAGCAATCAGCCCCAGCATTTT; cdr3_aa: CASSSSGYSNQPQHF
v_call: TRBV7-6; clone_size: -; cdr3_length: 14; j_call: TRBJ2-7; d_call: TRBD1; cdr3_nt: TGTGCCAGCAGCTCACGGGACAGGAGATACGAGCAGTACTTC; cdr3_aa: CASSSRDRRYEQYF
v_call: TRBV7-2; clone_size: many; cdr3_length: 10; j_call: TRBJ2-7; d_call: -; cdr3_nt: TGTGCCAGCGGCAACTACGAGCAGTACTTC; cdr3_aa: CASGNYEQYF
v_call: TRBV27; clone_size: many; cdr3_length: 16; j_call: TRBJ1-2; d_call: -; cdr3_nt: TGTGCCAGCAGTCCCGTGGACAGCCTGGTTAACTATGGCTACACCTTC; cdr3_aa: CASSPVDSLVNYGYTF